This TCR beta chain comes out of a study of post-analysis software for immune sequencing data. Study-wide results and caveats: The study found TRBV5-6, TRBV5-1 and TRBV20-1 among five or six TRBV segments more frequent in patients than controls.

CDR1 is SGHTA and CDR2 is FQGTGA in the germline V gene. V trimming: 0 bases; J trimming: 0 bases; junction bases outside the gene matches: 2. There are 16 residues in the CDR3. Included in the TCR beta cDNA libraries were unique molecular identifiers. TCRdb ran MiXCR on the PCR reads and lists one entry per CDR3 protein. The sample has about 500,000 distinct CDR3 sequences; around 40% are singletons. For this clonotype: The antigen remains unidentified. A much larger clone lies a single base off, so this may be a read error.

The sequence was obtained from a girl aged 5 to 17 with multiple sclerosis. V gene TRBV7-3 combines with J gene TRBJ2-1, with 7 bases matching TRBD2. Sequenced input: blood. CDR3 protein: CASSLTGGSSYNEQFF. The CDR3 coding sequence is TGTGCCAGCAGCTTAACGGGCGGGAGCTCCTACAATGAGCAGTTCTTC.